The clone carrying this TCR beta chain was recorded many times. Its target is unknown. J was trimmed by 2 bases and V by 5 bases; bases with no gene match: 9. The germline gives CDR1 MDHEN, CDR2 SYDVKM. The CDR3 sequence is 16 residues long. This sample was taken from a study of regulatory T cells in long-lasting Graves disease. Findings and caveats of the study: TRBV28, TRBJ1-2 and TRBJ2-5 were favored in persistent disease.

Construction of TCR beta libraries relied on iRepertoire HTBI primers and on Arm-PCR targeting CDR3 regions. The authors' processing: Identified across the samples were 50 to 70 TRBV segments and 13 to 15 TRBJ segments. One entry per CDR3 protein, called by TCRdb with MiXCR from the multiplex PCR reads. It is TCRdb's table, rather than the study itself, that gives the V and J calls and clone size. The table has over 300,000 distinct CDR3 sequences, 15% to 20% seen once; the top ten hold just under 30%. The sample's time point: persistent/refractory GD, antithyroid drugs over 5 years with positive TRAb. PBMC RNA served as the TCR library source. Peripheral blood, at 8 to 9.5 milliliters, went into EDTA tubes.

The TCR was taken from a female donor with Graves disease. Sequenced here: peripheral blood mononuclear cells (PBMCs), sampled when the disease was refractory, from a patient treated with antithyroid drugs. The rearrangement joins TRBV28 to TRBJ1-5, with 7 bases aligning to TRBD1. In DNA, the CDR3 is TGTGCCAGCAGTCCCTCTGGACAGGTTCGCAATCAGCCCCAGCATTTT. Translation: CASSPSGQVRNQPQHF.